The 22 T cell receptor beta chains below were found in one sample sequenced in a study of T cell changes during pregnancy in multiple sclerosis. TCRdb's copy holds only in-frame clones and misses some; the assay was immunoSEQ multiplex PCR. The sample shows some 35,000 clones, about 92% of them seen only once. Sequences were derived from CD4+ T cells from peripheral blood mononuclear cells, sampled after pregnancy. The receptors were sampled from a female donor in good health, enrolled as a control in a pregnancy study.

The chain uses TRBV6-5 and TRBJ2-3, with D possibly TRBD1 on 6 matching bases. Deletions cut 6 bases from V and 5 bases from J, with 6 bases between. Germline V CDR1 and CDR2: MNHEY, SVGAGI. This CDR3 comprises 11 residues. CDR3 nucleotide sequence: TGTGCCAGCAGAGGGGGAGATACGCAGTATTTT. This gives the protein CASRGGDTQYF.

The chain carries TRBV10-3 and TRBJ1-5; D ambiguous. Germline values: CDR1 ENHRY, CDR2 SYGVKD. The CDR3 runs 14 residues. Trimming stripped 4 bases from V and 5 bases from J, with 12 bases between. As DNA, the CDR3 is TGTGCCATCAGTGGAGACTCGGTGGATCAGCCCCAGCATTTT. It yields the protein CAISGDSVDQPQHF.

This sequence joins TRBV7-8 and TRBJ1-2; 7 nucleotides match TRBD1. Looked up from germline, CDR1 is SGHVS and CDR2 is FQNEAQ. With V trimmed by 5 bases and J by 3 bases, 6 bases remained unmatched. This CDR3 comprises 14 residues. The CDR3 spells CASSLYRGDYGYTF. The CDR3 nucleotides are TGTGCCAGCAGCCTTTACAGGGGAGACTATGGCTACACCTTC.

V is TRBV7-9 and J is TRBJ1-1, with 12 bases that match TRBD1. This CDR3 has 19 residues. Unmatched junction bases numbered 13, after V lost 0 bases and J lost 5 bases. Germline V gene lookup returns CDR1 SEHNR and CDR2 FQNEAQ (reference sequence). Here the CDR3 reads CASSLAGWGTGGSNTEAFF. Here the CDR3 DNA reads TGTGCCAGCAGCTTAGCGGGGTGGGGGACAGGGGGCTCTAATACTGAAGCTTTCTTT. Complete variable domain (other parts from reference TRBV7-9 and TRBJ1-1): DTGVSQNPRHKITKRGQNVTFRCDPISEHNRLYWYRQTLGQGPEFLTYFQNEAQLEKSRLLSDRFSAERPKGSFSTLEIQRTEQGDSAMYLCASSLAGWGTGGSNTEAFFGQGTRLTVV.

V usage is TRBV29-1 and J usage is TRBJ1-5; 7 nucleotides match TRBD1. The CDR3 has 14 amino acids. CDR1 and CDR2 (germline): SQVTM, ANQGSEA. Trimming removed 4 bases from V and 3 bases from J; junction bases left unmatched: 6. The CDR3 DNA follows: TGCAGCGTTGGACAGGGTCCCCACAATCAGCCCCAGCATTTT. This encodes CSVGQGPHNQPQHF.

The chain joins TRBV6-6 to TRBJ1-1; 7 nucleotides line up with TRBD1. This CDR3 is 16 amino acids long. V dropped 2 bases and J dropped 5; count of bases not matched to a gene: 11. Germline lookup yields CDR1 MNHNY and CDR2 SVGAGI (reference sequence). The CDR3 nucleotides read TGTGCCAGCAGTTACGGCCAGGGGGGCCGCGAAACTGAAGCTTTCTTT. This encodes CASSYGQGGRETEAFF.

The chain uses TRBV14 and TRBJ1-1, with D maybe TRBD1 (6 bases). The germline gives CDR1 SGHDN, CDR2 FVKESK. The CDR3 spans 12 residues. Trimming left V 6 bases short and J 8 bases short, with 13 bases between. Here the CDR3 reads CASSWAGTEAFF. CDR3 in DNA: TGTGCCAGCAGTTGGGCCGGGACAGAAGCTTTCTTT.

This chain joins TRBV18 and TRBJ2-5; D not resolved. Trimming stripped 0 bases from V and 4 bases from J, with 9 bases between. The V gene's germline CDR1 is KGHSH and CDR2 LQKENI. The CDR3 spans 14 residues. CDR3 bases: TGTGCCAGCTCACCACCAGAGGTTCGAGAGACCCAGTACTTC. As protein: CASSPPEVRETQYF. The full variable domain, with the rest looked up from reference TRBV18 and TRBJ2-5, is NAGVMQNPRHLVRRRGQEARLRCSPMKGHSHVYWYRQLPEEGLKFMVYLQKENIIDESGMPKERFSAEFPKEGPSILRIQQVVRGDSAAYFCASSPPEVRETQYFGPGTRLLVL.

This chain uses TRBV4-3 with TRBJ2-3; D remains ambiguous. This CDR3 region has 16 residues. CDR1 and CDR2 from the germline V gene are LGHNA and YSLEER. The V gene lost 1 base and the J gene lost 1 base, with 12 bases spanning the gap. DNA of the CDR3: TGCGCCAGCAGCCAAGGCTCCCCCGGTGGCACAGATACGCAGTATTTT. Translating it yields CASSQGSPGGTDTQYF.

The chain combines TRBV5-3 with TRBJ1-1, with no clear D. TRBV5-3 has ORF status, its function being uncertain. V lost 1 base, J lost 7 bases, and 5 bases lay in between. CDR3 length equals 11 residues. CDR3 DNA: TGTGCCAGAAGCTTGCAGGATGAAGCTTTCTTT. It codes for CARSLQDEAFF.

The CDR3 coding sequence is TGTGCCAGTAGTATGGGTAGGCTAGGGGAGCCCCAGCATTTT. Translating gives CASSMGRLGEPQHF. The chain couples TRBV19 to TRBJ1-5; TRBD1 might be the D (5 bases). The CDR3 covers 14 residues. V lost 3 bases and J 8 bases, leaving 14 bases between the germline ends. CDR1 and CDR2 from the germline V gene are LNHDA and SQIVND (reference sequence).

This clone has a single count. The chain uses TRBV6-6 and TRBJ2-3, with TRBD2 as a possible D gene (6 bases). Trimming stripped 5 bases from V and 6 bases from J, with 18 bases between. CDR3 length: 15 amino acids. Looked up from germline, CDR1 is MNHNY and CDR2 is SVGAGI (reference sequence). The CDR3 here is CASSRGSGAGDTQYF. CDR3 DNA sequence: TGTGCCAGCAGTCGGGGGAGTGGGGCCGGGGATACGCAGTATTTT.

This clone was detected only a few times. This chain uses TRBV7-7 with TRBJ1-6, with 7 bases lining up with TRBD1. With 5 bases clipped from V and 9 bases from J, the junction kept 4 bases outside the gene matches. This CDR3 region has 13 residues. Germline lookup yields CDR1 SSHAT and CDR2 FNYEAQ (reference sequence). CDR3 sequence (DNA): TGTGCCAGCAGCACAGGGGCCGGTTCACCCCTCCACTTT. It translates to CASSTGAGSPLHF.

The CDR3 sequence is CAWSPNRVRPNTEAFF. The DNA for the CDR3 is TGTGCCTGGAGTCCAAACAGGGTACGGCCCAACACTGAAGCTTTCTTT. The chain employs TRBV30 and TRBJ1-1; possibly TRBD1 for D (6 bases). The CDR3 spans 16 residues. CDR1 is GTSNPN and CDR2 is SVGIG in the germline V gene (reference sequence). V shed 2 bases and J shed 2 bases, with 18 bases lying between them.

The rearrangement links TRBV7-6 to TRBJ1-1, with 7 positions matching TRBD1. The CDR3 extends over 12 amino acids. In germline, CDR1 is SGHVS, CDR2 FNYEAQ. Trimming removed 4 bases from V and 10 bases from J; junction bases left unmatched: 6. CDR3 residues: CASSSTAGGAFF. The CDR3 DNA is TGTGCCAGCAGCTCGACCGCAGGGGGAGCTTTCTTT. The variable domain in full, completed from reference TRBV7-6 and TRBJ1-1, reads GAGVSQSPRYKVTKRGQDVALRCDPISGHVSLYWYRQALGQGPEFLTYFNYEAQQDKSGLPNDRFSAERPEGSISTLTIQRTEQRDSAMYRCASSSTAGGAFFGQGTRLTVV.

The CDR3 protein is CASSLDPGNTEAFF. Written as DNA, the CDR3 is TGTGCCAGCAGCTTGGATCCCGGGAACACTGAAGCTTTCTTT. The V and J genes are TRBV5-6 and TRBJ1-1; no definite D call. V lost 0 bases, J lost 1 base, and 7 bases lay in between. CDR3 size: 14 residues. The germline V gene has CDR1 SGHDT and CDR2 YYEEEE.

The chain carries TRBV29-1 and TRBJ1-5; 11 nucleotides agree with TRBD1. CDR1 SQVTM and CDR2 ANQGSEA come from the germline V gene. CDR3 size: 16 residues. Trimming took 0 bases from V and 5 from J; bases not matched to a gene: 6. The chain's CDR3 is CSVEEGGQGGYQPQHF. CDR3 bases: TGCAGCGTTGAAGAAGGGGGACAGGGGGGGTATCAGCCCCAGCATTTT. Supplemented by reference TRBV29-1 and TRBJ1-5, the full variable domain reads SAVISQKPSRDICQRGTSLTIQCQVDSQVTMMFWYRQQPGQSLTLIATANQGSEATYESGFVIDKFPISRPNLTFSTLTVSNMSPEDSSIYLCSVEEGGQGGYQPQHFGDGTRLSIL.

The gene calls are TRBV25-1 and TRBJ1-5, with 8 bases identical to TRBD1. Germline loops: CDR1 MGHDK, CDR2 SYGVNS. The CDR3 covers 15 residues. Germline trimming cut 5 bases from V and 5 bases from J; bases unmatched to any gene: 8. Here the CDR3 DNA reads TGTGCCAGCAGTTCAGGACAGGGTGTCGATCAGCCCCAGCATTTT. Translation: CASSSGQGVDQPQHF.

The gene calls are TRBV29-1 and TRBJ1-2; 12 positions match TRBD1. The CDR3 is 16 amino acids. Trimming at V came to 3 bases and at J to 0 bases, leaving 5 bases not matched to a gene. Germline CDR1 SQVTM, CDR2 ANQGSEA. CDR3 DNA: TGCAGCGTTGACCCCGGGACAGGGGGCTCTAACTATGGCTACACCTTC. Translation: CSVDPGTGGSNYGYTF.

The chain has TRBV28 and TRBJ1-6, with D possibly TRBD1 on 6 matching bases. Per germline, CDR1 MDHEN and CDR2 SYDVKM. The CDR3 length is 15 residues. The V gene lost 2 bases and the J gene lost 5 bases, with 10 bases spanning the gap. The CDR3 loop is CASSLQGYNNSPLHF. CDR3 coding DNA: TGTGCCAGCAGTTTACAGGGGTATAATAATTCACCCCTCCACTTT.

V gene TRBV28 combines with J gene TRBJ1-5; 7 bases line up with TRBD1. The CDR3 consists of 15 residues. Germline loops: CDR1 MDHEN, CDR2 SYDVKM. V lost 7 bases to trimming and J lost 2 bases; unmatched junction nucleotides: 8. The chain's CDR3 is CASKTGKTGNQPQHF. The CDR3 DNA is TGTGCCAGCAAGACAGGGAAGACGGGCAATCAGCCCCAGCATTTT.

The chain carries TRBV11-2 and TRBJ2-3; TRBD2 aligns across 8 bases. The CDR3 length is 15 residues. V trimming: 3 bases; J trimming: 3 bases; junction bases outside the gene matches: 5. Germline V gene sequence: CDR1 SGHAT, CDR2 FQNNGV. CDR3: CASSFSGGPTDTQYF. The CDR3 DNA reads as TGTGCCAGCAGCTTTTCGGGGGGGCCGACAGATACGCAGTATTTT. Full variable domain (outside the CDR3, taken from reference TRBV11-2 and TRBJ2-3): EAGVAQSPRYKIIEKRQSVAFWCNPISGHATLYWYQQILGQGPKLLIQFQNNGVVDDSQLPKDRFSAERLKGVDSTLKIQPAKLEDSAVYLCASSFSGGPTDTQYFGPGTRLTVL.